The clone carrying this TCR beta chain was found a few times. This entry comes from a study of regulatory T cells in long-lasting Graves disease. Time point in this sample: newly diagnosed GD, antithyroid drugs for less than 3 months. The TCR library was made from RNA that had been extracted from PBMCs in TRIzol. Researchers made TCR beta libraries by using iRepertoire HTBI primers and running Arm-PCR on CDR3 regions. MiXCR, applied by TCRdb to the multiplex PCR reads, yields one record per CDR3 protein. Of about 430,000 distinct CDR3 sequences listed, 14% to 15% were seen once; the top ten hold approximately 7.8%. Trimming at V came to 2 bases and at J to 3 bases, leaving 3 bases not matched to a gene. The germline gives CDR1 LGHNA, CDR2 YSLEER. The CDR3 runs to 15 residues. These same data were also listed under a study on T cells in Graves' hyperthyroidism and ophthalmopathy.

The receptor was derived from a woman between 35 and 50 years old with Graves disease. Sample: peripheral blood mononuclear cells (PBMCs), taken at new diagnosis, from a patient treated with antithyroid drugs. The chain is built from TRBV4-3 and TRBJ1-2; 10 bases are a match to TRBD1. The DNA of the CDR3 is TGCGCCAGCAGCCAACACGGACAGGGGGACTATGGCTACACCTTC. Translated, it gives CASSQHGQGDYGYTF.